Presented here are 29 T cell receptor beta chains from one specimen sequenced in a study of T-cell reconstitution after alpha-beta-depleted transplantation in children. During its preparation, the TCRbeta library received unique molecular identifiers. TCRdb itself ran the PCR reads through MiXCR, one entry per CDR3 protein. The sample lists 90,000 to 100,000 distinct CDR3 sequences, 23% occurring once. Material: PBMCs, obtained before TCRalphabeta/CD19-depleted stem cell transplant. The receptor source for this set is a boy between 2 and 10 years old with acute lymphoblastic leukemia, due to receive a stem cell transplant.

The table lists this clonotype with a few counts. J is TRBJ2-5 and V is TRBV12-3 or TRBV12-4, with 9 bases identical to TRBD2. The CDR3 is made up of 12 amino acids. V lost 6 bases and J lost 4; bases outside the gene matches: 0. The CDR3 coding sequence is TGTGCCAGCAGACTAGCGGGAGAGACCCAGTACTTC. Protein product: CASRLAGETQYF.

CDR3 in amino acids: CAISGEGRDSPLHF. The CDR3 bases are TGTGCCATCAGTGGGGAGGGCAGGGATTCACCCCTCCACTTT. The V call is TRBV10-3, the J call TRBJ1-6; D might be TRBD1 (5 bases). The CDR3 is 14 amino acids. The V and J ends lost 4 bases and 8 bases respectively, with 12 bases between them. The germline V gene has CDR1 ENHRY and CDR2 SYGVKD.

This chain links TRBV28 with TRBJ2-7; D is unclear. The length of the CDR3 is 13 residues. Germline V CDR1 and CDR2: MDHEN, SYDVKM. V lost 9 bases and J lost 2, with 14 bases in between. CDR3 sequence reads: CARSPGVAYEQYF. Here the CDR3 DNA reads TGTGCCAGGAGCCCTGGAGTCGCCTACGAGCAGTACTTC.

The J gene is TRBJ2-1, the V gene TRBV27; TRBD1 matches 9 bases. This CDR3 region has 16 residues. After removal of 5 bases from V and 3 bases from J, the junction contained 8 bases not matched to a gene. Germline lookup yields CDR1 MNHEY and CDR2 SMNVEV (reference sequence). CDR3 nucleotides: TGTGCCAGCAGTGCAACCGGGACAGGGAACTACAATGAGCAGTTCTTC. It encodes CASSATGTGNYNEQFF.

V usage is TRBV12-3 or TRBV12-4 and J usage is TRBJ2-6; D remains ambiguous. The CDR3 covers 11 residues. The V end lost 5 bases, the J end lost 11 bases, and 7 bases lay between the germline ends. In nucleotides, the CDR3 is TGTGCCAGCAGTCAAATCGACGTCCTGACTTTC. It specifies CASSQIDVLTF.

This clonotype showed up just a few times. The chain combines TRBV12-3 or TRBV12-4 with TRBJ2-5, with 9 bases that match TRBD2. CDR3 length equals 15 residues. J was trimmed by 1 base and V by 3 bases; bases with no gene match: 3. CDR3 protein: CASSLPSGTQETQYF. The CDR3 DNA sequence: TGTGCCAGCAGTTTGCCTAGCGGGACCCAAGAGACCCAGTACTTC.

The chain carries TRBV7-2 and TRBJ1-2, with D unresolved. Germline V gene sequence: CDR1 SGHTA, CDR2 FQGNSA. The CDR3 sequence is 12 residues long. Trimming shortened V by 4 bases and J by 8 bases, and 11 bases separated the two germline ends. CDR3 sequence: CASSSTRMGYTF. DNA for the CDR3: TGTGCCAGCAGCTCGACCCGAATGGGCTACACCTTC.

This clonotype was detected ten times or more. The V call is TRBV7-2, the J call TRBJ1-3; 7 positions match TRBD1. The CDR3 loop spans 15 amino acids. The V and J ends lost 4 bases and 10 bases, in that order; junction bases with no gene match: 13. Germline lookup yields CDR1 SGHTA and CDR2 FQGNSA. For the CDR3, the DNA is TGTGCCAGCAGCTCCACAGGGCGAACAGGGGATACCATATATTTT. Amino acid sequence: CASSSTGRTGDTIYF.

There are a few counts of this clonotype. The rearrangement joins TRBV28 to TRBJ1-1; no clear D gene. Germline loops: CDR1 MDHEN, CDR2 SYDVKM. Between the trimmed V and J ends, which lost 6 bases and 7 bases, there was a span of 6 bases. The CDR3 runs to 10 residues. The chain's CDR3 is CASSRREAFF. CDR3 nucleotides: TGTGCCAGCAGCCGACGTGAAGCTTTCTTT. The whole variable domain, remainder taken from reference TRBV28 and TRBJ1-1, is DVKVTQSSRYLVKRTGEKVFLECVQDMDHENMFWYRQDPGLGLRLIYFSYDVKMKEKGDIPEGYSVSREKKERFSLILESASTNQTSMYLCASSRREAFFGQGTRLTVV.

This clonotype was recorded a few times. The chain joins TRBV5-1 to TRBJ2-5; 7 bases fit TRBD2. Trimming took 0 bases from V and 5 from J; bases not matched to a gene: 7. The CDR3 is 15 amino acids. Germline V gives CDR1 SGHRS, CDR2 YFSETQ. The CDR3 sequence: CASSLGAGVRETQYF. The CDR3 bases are TGCGCCAGCAGCTTGGGGGCGGGAGTACGGGAGACCCAGTACTTC.

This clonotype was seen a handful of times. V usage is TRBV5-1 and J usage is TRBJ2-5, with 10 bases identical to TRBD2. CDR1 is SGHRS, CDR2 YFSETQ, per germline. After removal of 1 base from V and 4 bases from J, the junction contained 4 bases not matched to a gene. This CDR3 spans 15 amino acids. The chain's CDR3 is CASSLRRTSGETQYF. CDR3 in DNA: TGCGCCAGCAGCTTGAGGAGGACTAGCGGAGAGACCCAGTACTTC.

The CDR3 loop reads CASSQDLHVQVGNTIYF. The CDR3 DNA reads as TGCGCCAGCAGCCAAGATCTCCACGTCCAGGTCGGAAACACCATATATTTT. The V gene is TRBV4-1, the J gene TRBJ1-3; D gene uncertain. V lost 0 bases to trimming and J lost 4 bases, with 16 bases between them. Germline assignment: CDR1 MGHRA and CDR2 YSYEKL. This CDR3 has 17 residues.

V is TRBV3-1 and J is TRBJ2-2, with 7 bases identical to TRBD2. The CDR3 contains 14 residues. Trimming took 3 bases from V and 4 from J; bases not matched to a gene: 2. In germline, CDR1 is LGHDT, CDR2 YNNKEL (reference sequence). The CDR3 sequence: CASSHSGGTGELFF. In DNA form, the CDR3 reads TGTGCCAGCAGCCATTCGGGGGGCACCGGGGAGCTGTTTTTT.

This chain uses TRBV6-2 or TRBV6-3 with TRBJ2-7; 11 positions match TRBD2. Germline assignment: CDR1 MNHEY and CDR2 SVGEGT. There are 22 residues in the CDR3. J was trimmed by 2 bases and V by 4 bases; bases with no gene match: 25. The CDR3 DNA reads TGTGCCAGCAGTTCGCTTACCACACCGGGACTAGCGGAGGAGTCCGATGCCTACGAGCAGTACTTC. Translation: CASSSLTTPGLAEESDAYEQYF.

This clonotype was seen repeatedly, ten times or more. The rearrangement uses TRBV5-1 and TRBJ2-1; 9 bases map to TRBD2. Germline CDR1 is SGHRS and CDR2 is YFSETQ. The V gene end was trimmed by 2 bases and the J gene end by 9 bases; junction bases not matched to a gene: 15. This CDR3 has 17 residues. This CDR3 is CASSFPLAGARLGEQFF. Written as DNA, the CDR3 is TGCGCCAGCAGCTTCCCCTTAGCGGGAGCAAGGTTGGGTGAGCAGTTCTTC.

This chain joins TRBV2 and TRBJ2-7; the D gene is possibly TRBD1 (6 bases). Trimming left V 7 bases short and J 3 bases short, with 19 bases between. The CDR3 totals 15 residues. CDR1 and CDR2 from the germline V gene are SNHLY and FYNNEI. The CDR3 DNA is TGTGCCAGCAAAGAGGGGACAAACACCTACTACGAGCAGTACTTC. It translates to CASKEGTNTYYEQYF.

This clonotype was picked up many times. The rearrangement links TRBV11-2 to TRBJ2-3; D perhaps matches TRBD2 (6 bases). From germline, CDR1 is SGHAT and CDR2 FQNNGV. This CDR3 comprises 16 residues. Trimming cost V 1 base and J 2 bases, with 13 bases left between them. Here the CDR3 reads CASSLVGGVPTDTQYF. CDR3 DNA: TGTGCCAGCAGCTTAGTTGGCGGGGTTCCCACAGATACGCAGTATTTT.

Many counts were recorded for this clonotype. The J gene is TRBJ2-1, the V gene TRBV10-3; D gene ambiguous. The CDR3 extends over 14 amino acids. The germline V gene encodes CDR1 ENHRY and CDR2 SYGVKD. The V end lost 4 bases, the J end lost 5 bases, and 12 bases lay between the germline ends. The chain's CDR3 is CAISGGSSDNEQFF. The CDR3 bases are TGTGCCATCAGTGGAGGTTCATCGGACAATGAGCAGTTCTTC.

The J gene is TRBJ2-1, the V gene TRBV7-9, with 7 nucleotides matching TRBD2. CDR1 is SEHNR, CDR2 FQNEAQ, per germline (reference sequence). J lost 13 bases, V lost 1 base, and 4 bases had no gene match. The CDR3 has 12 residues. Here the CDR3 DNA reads TGTGCCAGCAGCTTAGAACTAGCGAGTCAGTTCTTC. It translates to CASSLELASQFF.

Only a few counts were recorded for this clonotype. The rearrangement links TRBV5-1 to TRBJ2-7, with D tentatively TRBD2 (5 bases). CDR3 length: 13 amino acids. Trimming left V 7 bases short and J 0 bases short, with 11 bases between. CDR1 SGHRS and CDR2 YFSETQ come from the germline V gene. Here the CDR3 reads CASSGRASYEQYF. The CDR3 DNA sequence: TGCGCCAGCTCCGGGCGGGCCTCCTACGAGCAGTACTTC.

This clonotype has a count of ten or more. The CDR3 reads CASRRDRLNRYEQYF. The CDR3, as DNA: TGTGCCAGCAGACGCGACCGACTGAACCGCTACGAGCAGTACTTC. This rearrangement joins TRBV5-6 to TRBJ2-7; D uncertain. Trimming took off 5 bases at V and 3 bases at J, with 18 bases between the two ends. The CDR3 sequence is 15 residues long. Germline loops: CDR1 SGHDT, CDR2 YYEEEE.

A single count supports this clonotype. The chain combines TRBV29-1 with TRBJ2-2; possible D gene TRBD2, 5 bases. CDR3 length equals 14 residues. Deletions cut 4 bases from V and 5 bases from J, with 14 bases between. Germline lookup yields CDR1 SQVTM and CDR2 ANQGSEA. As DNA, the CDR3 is TGCAGCGTTGCCGGGGAAGGAAGTACCGGGGAGCTGTTTTTT. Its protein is CSVAGEGSTGELFF.

This chain's CDR3 is CASSRTGRNQPQHF. The CDR3 bases are TGTGCCAGCAGTCGGACAGGGCGGAATCAGCCCCAGCATTTT. The chain employs TRBV27 and TRBJ1-5; 8 bases agree with TRBD1. The V gene end was trimmed by 5 bases and the J gene end by 4 bases; junction bases not matched to a gene: 4. Germline values: CDR1 MNHEY, CDR2 SMNVEV (reference sequence). The CDR3 is 14 amino acids.

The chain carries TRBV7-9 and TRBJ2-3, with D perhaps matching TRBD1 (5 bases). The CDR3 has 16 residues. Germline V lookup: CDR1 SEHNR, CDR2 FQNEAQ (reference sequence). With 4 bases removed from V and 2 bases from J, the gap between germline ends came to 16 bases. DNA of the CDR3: TGTGCCAGCAGCTCGACAGCCCTTCCTTTCACAGATACGCAGTATTTT. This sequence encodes CASSSTALPFTDTQYF.

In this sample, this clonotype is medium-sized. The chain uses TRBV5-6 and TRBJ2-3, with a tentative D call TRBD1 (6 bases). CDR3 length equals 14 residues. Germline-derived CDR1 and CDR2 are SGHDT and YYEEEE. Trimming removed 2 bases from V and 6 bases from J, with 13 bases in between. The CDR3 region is CASSLGGMVDTQYF. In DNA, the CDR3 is TGTGCCAGCAGCTTAGGGGGAATGGTGGATACGCAGTATTTT.

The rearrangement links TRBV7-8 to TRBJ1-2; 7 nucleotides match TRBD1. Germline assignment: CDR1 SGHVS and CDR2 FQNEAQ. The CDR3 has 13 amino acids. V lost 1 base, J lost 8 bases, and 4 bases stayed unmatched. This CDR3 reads CASSLGDRVGYTF. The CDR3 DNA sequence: TGTGCCAGCAGCTTAGGAGACAGGGTCGGCTACACCTTC. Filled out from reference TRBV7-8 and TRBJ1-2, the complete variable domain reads GAGVSQSPRYKVAKRGQDVALRCDPISGHVSLFWYQQALGQGPEFLTYFQNEAQLDKSGLPSDRFFAERPEGSVSTLKIQRTQQEDSAVYLCASSLGDRVGYTFGSGTRLTVV.

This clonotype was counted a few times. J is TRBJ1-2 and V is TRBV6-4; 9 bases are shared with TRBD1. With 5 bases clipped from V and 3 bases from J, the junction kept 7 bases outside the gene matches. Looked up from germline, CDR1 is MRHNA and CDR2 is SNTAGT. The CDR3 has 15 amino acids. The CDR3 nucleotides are TGTGCCAGCAGTCCACAGGGGGCGATGTACTATGGCTACACCTTC. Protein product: CASSPQGAMYYGYTF.

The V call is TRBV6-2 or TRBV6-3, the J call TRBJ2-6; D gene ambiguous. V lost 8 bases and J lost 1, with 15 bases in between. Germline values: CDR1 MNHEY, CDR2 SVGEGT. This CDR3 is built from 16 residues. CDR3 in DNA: TGTGCCAGCGCCAATACTCCTGAATCTGGGGCCAACGTCCTGACTTTC. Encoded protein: CASANTPESGANVLTF.

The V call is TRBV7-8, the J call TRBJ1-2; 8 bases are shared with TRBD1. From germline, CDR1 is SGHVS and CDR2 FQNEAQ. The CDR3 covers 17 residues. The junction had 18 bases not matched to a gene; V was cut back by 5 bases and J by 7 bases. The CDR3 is CASSVLIGGRGRLGYTF. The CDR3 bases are TGTGCCAGCAGCGTCCTAATCGGGGGCAGGGGGCGCCTTGGCTACACCTTC.